This TCR beta chain was found in a study of blood T cells in healthy people across ages. Regarding the study as a whole: Changes seen in expanded clonotypes were possibly confounded by donor CMV status left unknown.

Germline lookup yields CDR1 ENHRY and CDR2 SYGVKD. This CDR3 is built from 15 residues. V lost 3 bases and J lost 4; bases outside the gene matches: 5. In terms of origin and age, donors were healthy Caucasian individuals from Russia aged roughly 6 to 95. As concerns this clonotype: Its target is not known.

A sample-barcoded 5' primer and a J-beta primer mix were used in a second PCR of roughly 6 to 11 cycles. One entry per CDR3 protein, called by TCRdb with MiXCR from the 5' RACE reads. The sample lists under 2 million distinct CDR3 sequences, about 31% seen once, with about 10% in the top ten. The TCR sequence derives from a woman in her twenties or thirties in good health. The sample consisted of blood. V and J are TRBV10-3 and TRBJ2-7; 11 bases are a match to TRBD2. In DNA, the CDR3 is TGTGCCATCAGTGATTTGACTAGCGGGACTTACGAGCAGTACTTC. This sequence encodes CAISDLTSGTYEQYF.